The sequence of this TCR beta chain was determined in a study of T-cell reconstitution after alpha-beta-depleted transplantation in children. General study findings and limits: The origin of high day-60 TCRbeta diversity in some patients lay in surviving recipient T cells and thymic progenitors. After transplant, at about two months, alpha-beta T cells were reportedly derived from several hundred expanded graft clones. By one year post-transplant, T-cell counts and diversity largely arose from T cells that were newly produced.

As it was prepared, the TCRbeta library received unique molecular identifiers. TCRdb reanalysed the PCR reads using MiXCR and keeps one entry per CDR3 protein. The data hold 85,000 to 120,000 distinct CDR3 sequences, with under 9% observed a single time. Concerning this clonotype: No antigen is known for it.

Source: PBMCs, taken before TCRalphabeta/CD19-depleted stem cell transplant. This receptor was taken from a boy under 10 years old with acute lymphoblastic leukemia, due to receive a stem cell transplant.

The CDR3, as DNA: TGCGCCAGCAGCCAAGATCTGGGACTAGCGAGTATGACAGATACGCAGTATTTT. Amino acids: CASSQDLGLASMTDTQYF. The chain has TRBV4-1 and TRBJ2-3; 10 bases are a match to TRBD2. The germline V gene has CDR1 MGHRA and CDR2 YSYEKL. This CDR3 region has 18 residues. With V trimmed by 0 bases and J by 3 bases, 9 bases remained unmatched.